This T cell receptor beta chain was captured in a study of T cells in Graves' hyperthyroidism and ophthalmopathy. TCR beta CDR3 regions were amplified from RNA transcripts. TCR CDR3 regions were first amplified by RT-PCR with HTBI primers. MiXCR was run by TCRdb on the multiplex PCR reads, yielding one entry per CDR3 protein. Of more than 500,000 distinct CDR3 sequences listed, more than 45% are singletons. Trimming stripped 2 bases from V and 4 bases from J, with 8 bases between. CDR3 size: 13 residues. The V gene's germline CDR1 is SGHTA and CDR2 FQGTGA. This clonotype was counted many times. The sequence was collected from an adult woman with Graves' disease, either hyperthyroidism or ophthalmopathy (not recorded which). Material for sequencing was peripheral blood or thyroid tissue (not recorded which). V usage is TRBV7-3 and J usage is TRBJ1-2; D is perhaps TRBD1 (5 bases). CDR3 DNA sequence: TGTGCCAGCAGCTTACGGGGGTTCTATGGCTACACCTTC. Protein sequence: CASSLRGFYGYTF.